What follows describes a single T cell receptor (beta chain). Individual cDNA molecules received unique molecular identifiers. One entry per CDR3 protein results from TCRdb running MiXCR on the 5' RACE reads. The sample holds 80,000 to 95,000 distinct CDR3 sequences; roughly 14% are singletons and the top ten take approximately 0.5%. The data belong to a study of early T cells in non-severe SARS-CoV-2 infection. This CDR3 spans 17 amino acids. Trimming removed 4 bases at V and 0 bases at J, with 20 bases between. Germline assignment: CDR1 GTSNPN and CDR2 SVGIG (reference sequence). The sequence came from an adult who was a healthcare worker with PCR-confirmed SARS-CoV-2 infection or an uninfected control (not recorded which). The V gene is TRBV30, the J gene TRBJ2-3, with D perhaps matching TRBD1 (5 bases). The specimen sequenced was whole blood. The CDR3 sequence: CAWTGFGSYTSTDTQYF. The CDR3 coding sequence is TGTGCCTGGACAGGGTTTGGTTCCTATACTAGCACAGATACGCAGTATTTT.